This T cell receptor beta chain was documented in a study of T cell changes during pregnancy in multiple sclerosis. TCRdb keeps only in-frame clones here, not all; method: immunoSEQ multiplex PCR. This sample has more than 30,000 clones; 85% to 90% occur once, and the top ten carry about 0.58%. Trimming cost V 2 bases and J 2 bases; bases outside gene matches: 12. The CDR3 covers 18 residues. Germline lookup yields CDR1 MGHRA and CDR2 YSYEKL. The clonotype was recovered from a female donor in good health, enrolled as a control in a pregnancy study. The source was CD4+ T cells from peripheral blood mononuclear cells, collected in the third trimester of pregnancy. The V call is TRBV4-1, the J call TRBJ2-7; 10 nucleotides match TRBD2. The CDR3 nucleotides are TGCGCCAGCAGCCAACCTCCCCAAGCGGGAGGGGACCCCTACGAGCAGTACTTC. This codes for CASSQPPQAGGDPYEQYF.